What follows are 4 T cell receptor beta chains derived from one specimen sequenced in a study of blood T cell repertoires in COVID-19. Assay used: immunoSEQ multiplex PCR; TCRdb lists only in-frame clones, some missing. Of 330,000 or so clones in the sample, about 88% were seen once. The sample was PBMCs or T cells enriched from blood (not recorded which). The receptors originated from a young woman who had been exposed to COVID-19.

The V call is TRBV7-6, the J call TRBJ1-2; 9 bases are a match to TRBD1. Germline-derived CDR1 and CDR2 are SGHVS and FNYEAQ. The V gene end was trimmed by 2 bases and the J gene end by 3 bases; junction bases not matched to a gene: 16. CDR3 size: 19 residues. The CDR3 sequence: CASSLRYPGQGPTDYGYTF. DNA for the CDR3: TGTGCCAGCAGCTTAAGGTATCCGGGACAGGGCCCAACGGACTATGGCTACACCTTC. Looking up the rest from reference TRBV7-6 and TRBJ1-2 gives the full variable domain: GAGVSQSPRYKVTKRGQDVALRCDPISGHVSLYWYRQALGQGPEFLTYFNYEAQQDKSGLPNDRFSAERPEGSISTLTIQRTEQRDSAMYRCASSLRYPGQGPTDYGYTFGSGTRLTVV.

The chain links TRBV2 to TRBJ2-3, with a tentative D call TRBD1 (5 bases). CDR3 length equals 14 residues. Germline CDR1 reads SNHLY; CDR2 reads FYNNEI. With 4 bases removed from V and 8 bases from J, the gap between germline ends came to 16 bases. In nucleotides, the CDR3 is TGTGCCAGCAGTGCCGACAGCACAATAGGTACGCAGTATTTT. It is translated as CASSADSTIGTQYF.

This clone was detected once. The J gene is TRBJ2-1, the V gene TRBV19; D is unclear. Germline lookup yields CDR1 LNHDA and CDR2 SQIVND (reference sequence). The V end was cut by 3 bases, the J end by 2 bases, with 11 bases between. This CDR3 has 15 amino acids. The CDR3 sequence is CASSIFRGTYNEQFF. CDR3 bases: TGTGCCAGTAGTATTTTCCGCGGAACCTACAATGAGCAGTTCTTC.

This chain links TRBV7-9 with TRBJ1-1, with 7 bases identical to TRBD1. The CDR3 length is 12 residues. Trimming cost V 5 bases and J 4 bases; bases outside gene matches: 1. Germline V gives CDR1 SEHNR, CDR2 FQNEAQ (reference sequence). The CDR3 loop reads CASSGTVTEAFF. The CDR3 DNA sequence: TGTGCCAGCAGCGGGACAGTCACTGAAGCTTTCTTT.